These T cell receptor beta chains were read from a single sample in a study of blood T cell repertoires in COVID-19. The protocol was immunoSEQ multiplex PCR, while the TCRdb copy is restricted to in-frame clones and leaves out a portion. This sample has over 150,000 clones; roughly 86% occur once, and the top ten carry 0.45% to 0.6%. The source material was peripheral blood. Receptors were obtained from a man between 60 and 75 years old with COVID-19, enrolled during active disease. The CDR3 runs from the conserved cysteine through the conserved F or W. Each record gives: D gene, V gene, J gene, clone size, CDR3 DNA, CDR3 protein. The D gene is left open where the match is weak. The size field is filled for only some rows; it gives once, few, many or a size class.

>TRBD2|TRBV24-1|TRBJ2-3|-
TGTGCCTCCGCGAGCGGGGGGGAAGATACGCAGTATTTT
CASASGGEDTQYF
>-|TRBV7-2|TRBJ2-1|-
TGTGCCAGCAGCTCGAACCCGACTAGTTACCAGTTCTTC
CASSSNPTSYQFF
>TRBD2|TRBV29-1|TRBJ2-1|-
TGCAGCGTCGAAACCGGGGCACTAGCGGACTACAATGAGCAGTTCTTC
CSVETGALADYNEQFF
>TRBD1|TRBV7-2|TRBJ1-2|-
TGTGCCAGCAGCTCAGGACAGGGAGGATTACAAGGCTACACCTTC
CASSSGQGGLQGYTF
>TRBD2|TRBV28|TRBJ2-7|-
TGTGCCAGCAGTGCCACTAGCGGGGGATCCTACGAGCAGTACTTC
CASSATSGGSYEQYF
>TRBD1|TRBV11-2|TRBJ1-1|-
TGTGCCAGCAGCGCCTGGGGACAGCAGAACACTGAAGCTTTCTTT
CASSAWGQQNTEAFF
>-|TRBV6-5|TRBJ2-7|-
TGTGCCAGCAGTTTCAGTTACTGGGAGGCCTCCTACGAGCAGTACTTC
CASSFSYWEASYEQYF
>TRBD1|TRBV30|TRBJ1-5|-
TGTGCCTGGAACCGACAGGGGGCTCAGCCCCAGCATTTT
CAWNRQGAQPQHF
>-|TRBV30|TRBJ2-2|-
TGTGCCTGGAGCGGGGCCGGGGAGCTGTTTTTT
CAWSGAGELFF
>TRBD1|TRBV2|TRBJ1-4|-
TGTGCCAGCAGGACGGACAGGGCGGCTAATGAAAAACTGTTTTTT
CASRTDRAANEKLFF
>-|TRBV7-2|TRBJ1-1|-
TGTGCCAGCAGCTTCCGCAGGGGAACTGAAGCTTTCTTT
CASSFRRGTEAFF
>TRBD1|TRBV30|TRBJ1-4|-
TGTGCCTGGAGCGGACCGGGACAGAATAATGAAAAACTGTTTTTT
CAWSGPGQNNEKLFF
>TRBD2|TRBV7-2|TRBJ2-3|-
TGTGCCAGCAGCTTAGCAGCTGGCGGGGGGAGCACAGATACGCAGTATTTT
CASSLAAGGGSTDTQYF
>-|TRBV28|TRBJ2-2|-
TGTGCCAGCAGTCCCTCAGGGGGGTTGGCCGGGGAGCTGTTTTTT
CASSPSGGLAGELFF
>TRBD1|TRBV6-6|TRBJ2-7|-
TGTGCCAGCAGCCTTTGGACAGGCTCCTACGAGCAGTACTTC
CASSLWTGSYEQYF
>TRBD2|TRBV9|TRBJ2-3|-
TGTGCCAGCAGCGTCTCCTCAGCGGGAGGGGTTGAGAATACGCAGTATTTT
CASSVSSAGGVENTQYF
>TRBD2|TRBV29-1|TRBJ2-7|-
TGCCGGGGGGGGGCCGGGGGCCCGGACCCCTACGAGCAGTACTTC
CRGGAGGPDPYEQYF
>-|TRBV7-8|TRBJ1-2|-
TGTGCCAGCAGCTTGGGTCACTCCGGGGCTAACTATGGCTACACCTTC
CASSLGHSGANYGYTF
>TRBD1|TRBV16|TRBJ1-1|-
TGTGCCAGCAGCCAATCGATCCCCACGACAGGGGTGAACACTGAAGCTTTCTTT
CASSQSIPTTGVNTEAFF
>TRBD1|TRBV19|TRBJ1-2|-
TGTGCCAGTAGCACAGGGGTAAACTACTATGGCTACACCTTC
CASSTGVNYYGYTF
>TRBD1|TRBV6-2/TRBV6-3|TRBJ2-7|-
TGTGCCAGCAGTTTAACCCAGGGGGTTTTTTCCTACGAGCAGTACTTC
CASSLTQGVFSYEQYF
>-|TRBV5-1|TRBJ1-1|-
TGCGCCAGCAAGGAGGGGCAGTACACTGAAGCTTTCTTT
CASKEGQYTEAFF
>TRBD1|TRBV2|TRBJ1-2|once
TGTGCCAGCATCAAAGGGAGAGGGGGCCTCGATGGCTACACCTTC
CASIKGRGGLDGYTF
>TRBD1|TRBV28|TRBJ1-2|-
TGTGCCAGCAGTTTTACAGGGGTTGGCTACACCTTC
CASSFTGVGYTF
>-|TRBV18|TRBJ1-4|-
TGTGCCAGCTCACCAACAGGGTCCGGTGAAAAACTGTTTTTT
CASSPTGSGEKLFF
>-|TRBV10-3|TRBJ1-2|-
TGTGCCATCAGTGCCGACACTGCCTCCTATGGCTACACCTTC
CAISADTASYGYTF
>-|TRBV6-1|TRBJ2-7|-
TGTGCCAGCAGTGAAACCCAGGGATTCGAGCAGTACTTC
CASSETQGFEQYF
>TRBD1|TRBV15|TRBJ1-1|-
TGTGCCACCAGCAGAATTACAGGGGACACTGAAGCTTTCTTT
CATSRITGDTEAFF
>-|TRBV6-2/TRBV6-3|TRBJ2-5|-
TGTGCCAGCAGTCCCCTCGAGACCCAGTACTTC
CASSPLETQYF
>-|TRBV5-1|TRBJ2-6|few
TGCGCCAGCAGCTTCAAGGGGGAAAGGATCTCTGGGGCCAACGTCCTGACTTTC
CASSFKGERISGANVLTF
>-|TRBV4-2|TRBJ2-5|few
TGTGCCAGCAGCCGAGGCCGAGGTCAAGAGACCCAGTACTTC
CASSRGRGQETQYF
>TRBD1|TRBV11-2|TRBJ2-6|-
TGTGCCAGCAGCACCGACAGGGTCTTGTCTGGGGCCAACGTCCTGACTTTC
CASSTDRVLSGANVLTF
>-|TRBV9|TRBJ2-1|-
TGTGCCAGCAGCGTAGAACCCCAGGGGTACAATGAGCAGTTCTTC
CASSVEPQGYNEQFF
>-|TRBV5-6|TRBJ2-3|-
TGTGCCAGCAGCTTGGACTATCTCACAGATACGCAGTATTTT
CASSLDYLTDTQYF